The present T cell receptor (beta chain) was sequenced within a study of cytomegalovirus exposure and HLA in healthy donors. The study's findings and limits: In a later analysis, 15,000 to 20,000 TCR beta sequences were associated with HLA alleles at 0.05 false discovery rate.

The CDR3 totals 18 residues. Trimming cost V 0 bases and J 1 base; bases outside gene matches: 9. Looked up from germline, CDR1 is KGHSH and CDR2 is LQKENI. Researchers ran the PCR with 60 Vbeta and 13 Jbeta primers. Assay: immunoSEQ multiplex PCR; the TCRdb copy retains only in-frame clones and omits some. In the table there are roughly 100,000 clones, around 78% of which are singletons. As for this clone: Antigen: not known.

V is TRBV18 and J is TRBJ2-5; TRBD2 aligns across 9 bases. The sequence was obtained from a male donor in good health and CMV-seronegative. Sample: PBMCs. CDR3 in DNA: TGTGCCAGCTCACCACCCGGGAAGAATAGCGGGGGCCAAGAGACCCAGTACTTC. This codes for CASSPPGKNSGGQETQYF.